The clone carrying this T cell receptor beta chain was seen once. The data stem from a study of blood T cell repertoires in COVID-19. Across the whole study: COVID-19 samples collected from the United States, Italy and Spain covered acute and convalescent phases. PBMCs, B-cell-depleted T cells, or T cells were the source of the cDNA or gDNA that made up the material.

The CDR3 spans 14 residues. CDR1 and CDR2 (germline): KGHDR, SFDVKD. J gave up 6 bases and V 5 bases, and 2 bases lay outside the gene matches. Original processing notes: The assay estimated nucleated cells by amplifying reference gene primers. Sequencing was performed with immunoSEQ multiplex PCR; in TCRdb, only in-frame clones are kept and a portion is missing. V, J and clone size derive from that table, while D and trimming were established from the DNA sequence. The sample has fewer than 150,000 clones, about 91% seen once. The chain has TRBV24-1 and TRBJ2-2; 10 bases fit TRBD1. The sequenced sample was peripheral blood. The receptor comes from a human donor in a cohort sampled during active COVID-19. CDR3 region: CATSGGQGAGELFF. CDR3 bases: TGTGCCACCAGTGGCGGACAGGGGGCCGGGGAGCTGTTTTTT.